This TCR beta chain was captured in a study of T-cell memory formation after mild COVID-19. The V gene's germline CDR1 is MNHEY and CDR2 SMNVEV (reference sequence). The CDR3 totals 15 residues. The V gene lost 5 bases and the J gene lost 0 bases, with 12 bases spanning the gap. 5'RACE with constant-segment primers built TCRalpha and TCRbeta cDNA libraries with UMIs. TCRdb re-called the 5' RACE reads through MiXCR, storing one row per CDR3 protein. The sample consists of 250,000 to 400,000 distinct CDR3 sequences, 13% to 15% of them appearing once. The material sequenced was PBMCs or a T cell subset sorted from them (not recorded which). The source is a young man who had mild COVID-19 (a few samples of this study predate the infection). Cell type and time point are not known. The V gene is TRBV27, the J gene TRBJ2-3; D gene uncertain. The CDR3 DNA is TGTGCCAGCAGTCCCCGCTTCGGTAGCACAGATACGCAGTATTTT. This translates into CASSPRFGSTDTQYF.